Listed below are T cell receptor beta chains from one sample, sequenced in a study of vaccination and CD4 T cells after COVID-19. TCRdb analysed the PCR reads with MiXCR anew, one entry per CDR3 protein. Here the sample spans about 20,000 distinct CDR3 sequences, 65% to 80% being singletons. These receptors are not linked to any known antigen. Sequencing used CD4+ T cells from blood, cultured in vitro, obtained after SARS-CoV-2 vaccination. The receptors originated from a human donor who received a COVID-19 vaccine. Both conserved end residues are part of each CDR3. Each record gives: clone size, J gene, D gene, V gene, CDR3 protein, CDR3 DNA. The D gene is left open where the match is weak. Clone size appears in some rows only: once, few, many, or a class for an expanded clone.

. | TRBJ1-1 | . | TRBV2 | CASNLSPPNTEAFF | TGTGCCAGCAATTTGTCCCCTCCGAACACTGAAGCTTTCTTT
. | TRBJ1-2 | TRBD1 | TRBV19 | CASSTGQGFNGYTF | TGTGCCAGTAGTACAGGACAGGGGTTCAATGGCTACACCTTC
. | TRBJ1-1 | . | TRBV20-1 | CSASGYTEAFF | TGCAGTGCTAGCGGGTACACTGAAGCTTTCTTT
. | TRBJ1-4 | . | TRBV27 | CASSRPNEKLFF | TGTGCCAGCAGCCGCCCTAATGAAAAACTGTTTTTT
. | TRBJ2-3 | TRBD1 | TRBV7-9 | CASSPGTGGGTDTQYF | TGTGCCAGCAGCCCAGGGACAGGGGGCGGCACAGATACGCAGTATTTT
. | TRBJ1-2 | TRBD1 | TRBV15 | CATSSQTGTTYGYTF | TGTGCCACCAGCAGCCAGACAGGGACCACTTATGGCTACACCTTC
. | TRBJ1-6 | . | TRBV6-5 | CASSYYGSSYNSPLHF | TGTGCCAGCAGTTACTATGGGAGCTCCTATAATTCACCCCTCCACTTT
. | TRBJ2-2 | . | TRBV12-3/TRBV12-4 | CADTGSGTGELFF | TGTGCTGATACAGGGTCGGGCACCGGGGAGCTGTTTTTT
once | TRBJ1-2 | . | TRBV10-3 | CAISGASGGYGYTF | TGTGCCATCAGTGGTGCGTCGGGCGGCTATGGCTACACCTTC
. | TRBJ1-1 | TRBD1 | TRBV7-6 | CASSTGQGTEAFF | TGTGCCAGCAGCACCGGACAGGGGACTGAAGCTTTCTTT
. | TRBJ2-7 | TRBD1 | TRBV2 | CASSEGQGGPYEQYF | TGTGCCAGCAGTGAAGGACAGGGTGGGCCCTACGAGCAGTACTTC
. | TRBJ1-6 | . | TRBV30 | CAWSSRADSPLHF | TGTGCCTGGAGTTCCAGGGCGGATTCACCCCTCCACTTT
. | TRBJ2-5 | TRBD2 | TRBV2 | CASSRERGGRLGTQYF | TGTGCCAGCAGTCGGGAGCGGGGGGGCCGTTTGGGGACCCAGTACTTC
. | TRBJ1-3 | TRBD1 | TRBV19 | CASSTRTGAISGNTIYF | TGTGCCAGTAGTACCCGGACAGGGGCCATCTCTGGAAACACCATATATTTT
. | TRBJ1-5 | . | TRBV2 | CAKGEMNNQPQHF | TGTGCCAAGGGGGAGATGAACAATCAGCCCCAGCATTTT
. | TRBJ1-2 | TRBD1 | TRBV16 | CASSQSTGSYGYTF | TGTGCCAGCAGCCAATCGACAGGGAGCTATGGCTACACCTTC
. | TRBJ1-5 | . | TRBV12-3/TRBV12-4 | CASSLVGGQPQHF | TGTGCCAGCAGTTTGGTTGGGGGGCAGCCCCAGCATTTT
few | TRBJ1-2 | . | TRBV6-1 | CASSTSGGRRYGYTF | TGTGCCAGCAGTACGTCTGGGGGGCGCAGGTATGGCTACACCTTC
. | TRBJ1-3 | . | TRBV20-1 | CSATSGRSGNTIYF | TGCAGTGCTACCAGTGGGCGCTCTGGAAACACCATATATTTT
. | TRBJ1-1 | . | TRBV15 | CATSRDLLLGSSNTEAFF | TGTGCCACCAGCAGAGATCTATTATTAGGGTCCTCGAACACTGAAGCTTTCTTT
. | TRBJ2-7 | . | TRBV11-2 | CASSLGEALGQYF | TGTGCCAGCAGCTTAGGCGAAGCCCTTGGGCAGTACTTC
once | TRBJ1-2 | . | TRBV24-1 | CATSEGSYGYTF | TGTGCCACCAGTGAAGGGAGCTATGGCTACACCTTC
. | TRBJ1-2 | . | TRBV29-1 | CSVDTSQDGYTF | TGCAGCGTTGATACTTCCCAAGATGGCTACACCTTC
. | TRBJ1-1 | . | TRBV6-1 | CASSDLGNTEAFF | TGTGCCAGCAGTGACTTAGGGAACACTGAAGCTTTCTTT
. | TRBJ2-7 | . | TRBV12-5 | CASGPASYLDRDYEQYF | TGTGCTAGTGGTCCTGCCAGTTATTTGGACAGAGACTACGAGCAGTACTTC
. | TRBJ1-2 | . | TRBV21-1 | CASSKVRGAPDLGGYTF | TGTGCCAGCAGCAAAGTGAGGGGGGCGCCGGACCTTGGGGGCTACACCTTC
few | TRBJ1-2 | . | TRBV20-1 | CSAKDWAGYGYTF | TGCAGTGCTAAGGACTGGGCTGGCTATGGCTACACCTTC
few | TRBJ1-2 | . | TRBV2 | CASSEARGASHGYTF | TGTGCCAGCAGTGAAGCGCGGGGGGCGAGCCATGGCTACACCTTC
once | TRBJ1-2 | . | TRBV6-5 | CASSYGPGEGGYTF | TGTGCCAGCAGTTACGGGCCGGGCGAGGGCGGCTACACCTTC
. | TRBJ2-3 | TRBD1 | TRBV5-1 | CASNPTGTGGLDTQYF | TGCGCCAGCAACCCTACCGGGACAGGGGGCTTGGATACGCAGTATTTT
once | TRBJ2-7 | . | TRBV25-1 | CASSEPSEQYF | TGTGCCAGCAGTGAGCCCAGCGAGCAGTACTTC
few | TRBJ1-4 | TRBD1 | TRBV7-2 | CASTQGGDGEKLFF | TGTGCCAGCACCCAGGGGGGGGATGGGGAAAAACTGTTTTTT
. | TRBJ2-5 | TRBD2 | TRBV5-4 | CASSFGLAGGKGQETQYF | TGTGCCAGCAGCTTCGGACTAGCGGGGGGAAAAGGCCAAGAGACCCAGTACTTC
. | TRBJ2-5 | . | TRBV20-1 | CSAKGFRGIAETQYF | TGCAGTGCTAAGGGTTTTAGGGGTATTGCGGAGACCCAGTACTTC
. | TRBJ1-6 | TRBD1 | TRBV12-3/TRBV12-4 | CASTSGTGYRSSYNSPLHF | TGTGCCAGCACTTCCGGGACAGGGTACAGGAGCTCCTATAATTCACCCCTCCACTTT
few | TRBJ2-2 | TRBD1 | TRBV19 | CASMPRTGYNGELFF | TGTGCCAGTATGCCCCGGACAGGGTATAACGGGGAGCTGTTTTTT
. | TRBJ2-3 | . | TRBV7-3 | CASSSGPITDTQYF | TGTGCCAGCAGCTCCGGACCCATCACAGATACGCAGTATTTT
. | TRBJ2-7 | TRBD1 | TRBV20-1 | CSARAATGSYEQYF | TGCAGTGCTAGAGCGGCGACAGGGTCCTACGAGCAGTACTTC
. | TRBJ1-1 | . | TRBV21-1 | CASSKEAGGNTEAFF | TGTGCCAGCAGCAAAGAGGCAGGGGGGAACACTGAAGCTTTCTTT
. | TRBJ2-5 | TRBD1 | TRBV7-2 | CASSLGQGTQETQYF | TGTGCCAGCAGCTTAGGACAGGGTACACAAGAGACCCAGTACTTC
. | TRBJ1-3 | . | TRBV12-1 | CASSLTPKQGISGNTIYF | TGTGCCAGCAGCCTAACTCCAAAACAGGGGATATCTGGAAACACCATATATTTT
. | TRBJ2-4 | . | TRBV15 | CATSRDRVGNIQYF | TGTGCCACCAGCAGAGATAGGGTAGGGAACATTCAGTACTTC
. | TRBJ2-6 | TRBD2 | TRBV12-3/TRBV12-4 | CASSLLAGASGANVLTF | TGTGCCAGCAGTTTACTAGCGGGAGCGTCTGGGGCCAACGTCCTGACTTTC
few | TRBJ1-5 | TRBD1 | TRBV12-3/TRBV12-4 | CASKEGAGQPQHF | TGTGCCAGCAAGGAGGGGGCGGGTCAGCCCCAGCATTTT
. | TRBJ2-5 | . | TRBV12-3/TRBV12-4 | CASSPPWEQETQYF | TGTGCCAGCAGTCCCCCGTGGGAACAAGAGACCCAGTACTTC
. | TRBJ2-5 | . | TRBV6-5 | CASSSPTGRETQYF | TGTGCCAGCAGTTCTCCGACGGGTAGAGAGACCCAGTACTTC
. | TRBJ1-6 | . | TRBV15 | CATSRASRNSPLHF | TGTGCCACCAGCAGAGCCAGCCGCAACTCACCCCTCCACTTT
. | TRBJ2-5 | . | TRBV12-3/TRBV12-4 | CASSPAGIQETQYF | TGTGCCAGCAGCCCCGCGGGCATTCAAGAGACCCAGTACTTC
. | TRBJ1-6 | TRBD1 | TRBV7-9 | CASSSWGQGISPLHF | TGTGCCAGCAGCTCCTGGGGACAGGGAATTTCACCCCTCCACTTT
few | TRBJ1-6 | . | TRBV6-1 | CASRTVWLGNSPLHF | TGTGCCAGCAGAACCGTCTGGCTCGGTAATTCACCCCTCCACTTT
once | TRBJ1-1 | . | TRBV20-1 | CSARTIREAFF | TGCAGTGCTAGGACGATAAGAGAAGCTTTCTTT
. | TRBJ2-3 | TRBD2 | TRBV27 | CASGAGGGRTDTQYF | TGTGCCAGCGGCGCGGGGGGGGGCAGGACAGATACGCAGTATTTT